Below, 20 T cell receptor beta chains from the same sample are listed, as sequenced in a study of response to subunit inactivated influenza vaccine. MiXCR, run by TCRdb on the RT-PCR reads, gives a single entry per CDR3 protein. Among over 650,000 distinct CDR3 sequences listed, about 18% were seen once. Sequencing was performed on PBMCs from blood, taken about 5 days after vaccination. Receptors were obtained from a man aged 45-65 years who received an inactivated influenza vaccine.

CDR3 DNA sequence: TGTGCCAGCAGCACACGAACGGGCCTCCTCGCCTACGAGCAGTACTTC. The encoded protein is CASSTRTGLLAYEQYF. The rearrangement uses TRBV7-2 and TRBJ2-7; D not certain. V shed 5 bases and J shed 2 bases, with 19 bases lying between them. Germline V gives CDR1 SGHTA, CDR2 FQGNSA. The CDR3 totals 16 residues.

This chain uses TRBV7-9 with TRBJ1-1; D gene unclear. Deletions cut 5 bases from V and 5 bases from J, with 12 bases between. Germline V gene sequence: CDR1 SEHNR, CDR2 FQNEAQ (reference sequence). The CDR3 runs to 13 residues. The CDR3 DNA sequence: TGTGCCAGCAGCCAAGTACAGAGTACTGAAGCTTTCTTT. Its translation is CASSQVQSTEAFF.

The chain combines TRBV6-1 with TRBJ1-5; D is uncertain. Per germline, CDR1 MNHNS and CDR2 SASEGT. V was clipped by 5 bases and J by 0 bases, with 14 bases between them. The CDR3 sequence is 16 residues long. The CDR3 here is CASSKQPGSSNQPQHF. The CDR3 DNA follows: TGTGCCAGCAGTAAACAACCCGGAAGTAGCAATCAGCCCCAGCATTTT.

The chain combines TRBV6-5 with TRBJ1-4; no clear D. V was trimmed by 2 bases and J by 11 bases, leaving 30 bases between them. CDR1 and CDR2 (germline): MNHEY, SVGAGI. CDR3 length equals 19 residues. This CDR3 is CASSYGRTQPNNEVEKLFF. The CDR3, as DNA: TGTGCCAGCAGTTACGGGCGAACGCAGCCGAACAATGAGGTGGAGAAACTGTTTTTT.

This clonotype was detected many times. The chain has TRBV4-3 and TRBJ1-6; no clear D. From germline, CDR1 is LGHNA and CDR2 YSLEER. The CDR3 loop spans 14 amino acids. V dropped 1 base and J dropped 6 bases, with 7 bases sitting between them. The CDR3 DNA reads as TGCGCCAGCAGCCAAGGACCGATTAATTCACCCCTCCACTTT. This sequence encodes CASSQGPINSPLHF.

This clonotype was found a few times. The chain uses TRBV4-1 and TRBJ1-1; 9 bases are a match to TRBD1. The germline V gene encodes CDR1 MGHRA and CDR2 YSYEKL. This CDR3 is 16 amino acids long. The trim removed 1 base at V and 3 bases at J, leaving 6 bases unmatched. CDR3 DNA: TGCGCCAGCAGCCAAGGGACAGGGGACACGTACACTGAAGCTTTCTTT. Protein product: CASSQGTGDTYTEAFF.

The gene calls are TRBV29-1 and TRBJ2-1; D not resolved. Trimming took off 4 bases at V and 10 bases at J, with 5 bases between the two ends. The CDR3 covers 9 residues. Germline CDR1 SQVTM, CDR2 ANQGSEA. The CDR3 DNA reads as TGCAGCGTTGTCGAGGAGCAGTTCTTC. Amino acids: CSVVEEQFF.

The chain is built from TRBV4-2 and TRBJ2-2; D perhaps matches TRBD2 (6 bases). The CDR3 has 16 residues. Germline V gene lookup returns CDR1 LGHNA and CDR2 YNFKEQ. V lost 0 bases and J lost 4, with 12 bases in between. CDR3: CASSQEPGLITGELFF. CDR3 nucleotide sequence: TGTGCCAGCAGCCAAGAGCCGGGACTTATCACCGGGGAGCTGTTTTTT.

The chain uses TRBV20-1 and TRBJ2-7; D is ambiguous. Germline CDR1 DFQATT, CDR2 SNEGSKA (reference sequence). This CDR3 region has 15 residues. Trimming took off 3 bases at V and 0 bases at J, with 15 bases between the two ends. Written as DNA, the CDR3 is TGCAGTGCTAGTCTCCCCCTGGAGCGCTCCTACGAGCAGTACTTC. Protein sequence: CSASLPLERSYEQYF.

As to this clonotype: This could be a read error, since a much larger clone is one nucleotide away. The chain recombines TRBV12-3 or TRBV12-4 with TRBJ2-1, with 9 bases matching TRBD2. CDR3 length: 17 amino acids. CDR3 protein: CVSSPAQGAGGRGEQFF. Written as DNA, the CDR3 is TGTGTCAGCAGCCCCGCCCAAGGAGCGGGGGGCCGAGGGGAGCAGTTCTTC.

CDR3 sequence reads: CATREKSNQPQHF. The DNA of the CDR3 is TGTGCCACCAGGGAGAAGAGCAATCAGCCCCAGCATTTT. The rearrangement links TRBV24-1 to TRBJ1-5, with D uncertain. This CDR3 spans 13 amino acids. Trimming removed 7 bases from V and 1 base from J, with 7 bases in between. Germline V gives CDR1 KGHDR, CDR2 SFDVKD.

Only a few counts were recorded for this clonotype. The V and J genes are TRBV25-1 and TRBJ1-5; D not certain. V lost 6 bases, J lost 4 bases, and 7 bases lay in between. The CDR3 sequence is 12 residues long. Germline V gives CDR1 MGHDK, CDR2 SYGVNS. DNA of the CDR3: TGTGCCAGCAGGGTAGGGAATCAGCCCCAGCATTTT. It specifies CASRVGNQPQHF.

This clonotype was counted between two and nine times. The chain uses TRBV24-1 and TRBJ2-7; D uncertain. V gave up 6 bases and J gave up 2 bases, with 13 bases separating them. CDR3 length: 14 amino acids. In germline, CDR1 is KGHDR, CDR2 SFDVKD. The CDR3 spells CATSSAEDPYEQYF. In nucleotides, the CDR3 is TGTGCCACCAGTTCCGCAGAGGACCCCTACGAGCAGTACTTC.

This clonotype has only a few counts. CDR3 loop: CASSPGWGTDTQYF. The CDR3 DNA is TGTGCCAGCAGCCCTGGGTGGGGGACAGATACGCAGTATTTT. The chain couples TRBV5-5 to TRBJ2-3; D may correspond to TRBD1 or TRBD2 (5 bases each). Trimming cost V 4 bases and J 3 bases, with 12 bases left between them. Germline CDR1 and CDR2: SGHKS and YYEKEE (reference sequence). There are 14 residues in the CDR3.

CDR3 sequence reads: CASKVPQGVGNEQFF. The CDR3 DNA reads TGTGCCAGCAAAGTACCTCAGGGGGTCGGCAATGAGCAGTTCTTC. J is TRBJ2-1 and V is TRBV5-5; TRBD1 matches at 7 bases. The CDR3 is 15 amino acids. The V and J ends lost 6 bases and 6 bases, in that order; junction bases with no gene match: 12. Germline lookup yields CDR1 SGHKS and CDR2 YYEKEE (reference sequence).

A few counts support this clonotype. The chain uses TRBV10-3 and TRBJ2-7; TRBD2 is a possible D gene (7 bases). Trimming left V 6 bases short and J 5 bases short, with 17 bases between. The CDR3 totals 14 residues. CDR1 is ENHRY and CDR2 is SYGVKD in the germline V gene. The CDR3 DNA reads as TGTGCCATCAGACCGACTAGCAGGGACAACGAGCAGTACTTC. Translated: CAIRPTSRDNEQYF.

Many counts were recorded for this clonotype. CDR3 sequence: CSVDGTNTGELFF. The CDR3 DNA is TGCAGCGTTGACGGGACAAACACCGGGGAGCTGTTTTTT. The chain couples TRBV29-1 to TRBJ2-2, with D possibly TRBD1 on 6 matching bases. Trimming took 3 bases from V and 2 from J, leaving 7 bases between them. The CDR3 runs to 13 residues. The germline V gene has CDR1 SQVTM and CDR2 ANQGSEA.

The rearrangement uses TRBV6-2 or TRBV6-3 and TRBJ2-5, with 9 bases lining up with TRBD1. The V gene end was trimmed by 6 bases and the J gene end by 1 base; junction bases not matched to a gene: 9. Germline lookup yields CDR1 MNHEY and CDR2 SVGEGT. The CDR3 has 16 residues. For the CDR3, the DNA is TGTGCCAGCAGCTACCAGACAGGGGGGACCCAAGAGACCCAGTACTTC. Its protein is CASSYQTGGTQETQYF.

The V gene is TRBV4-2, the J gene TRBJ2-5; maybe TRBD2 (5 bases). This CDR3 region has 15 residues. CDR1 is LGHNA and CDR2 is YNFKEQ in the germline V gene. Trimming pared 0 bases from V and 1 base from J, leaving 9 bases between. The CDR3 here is CASSQDPSFQETQYF. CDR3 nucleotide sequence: TGTGCCAGCAGCCAAGATCCTAGCTTCCAAGAGACCCAGTACTTC.

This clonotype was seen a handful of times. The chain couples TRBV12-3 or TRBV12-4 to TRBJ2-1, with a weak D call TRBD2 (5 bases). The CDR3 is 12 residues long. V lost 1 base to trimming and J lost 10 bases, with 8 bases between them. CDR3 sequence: CASSLGGLEQFF. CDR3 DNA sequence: TGTGCCAGCAGTTTAGGCGGGCTGGAGCAGTTCTTC.